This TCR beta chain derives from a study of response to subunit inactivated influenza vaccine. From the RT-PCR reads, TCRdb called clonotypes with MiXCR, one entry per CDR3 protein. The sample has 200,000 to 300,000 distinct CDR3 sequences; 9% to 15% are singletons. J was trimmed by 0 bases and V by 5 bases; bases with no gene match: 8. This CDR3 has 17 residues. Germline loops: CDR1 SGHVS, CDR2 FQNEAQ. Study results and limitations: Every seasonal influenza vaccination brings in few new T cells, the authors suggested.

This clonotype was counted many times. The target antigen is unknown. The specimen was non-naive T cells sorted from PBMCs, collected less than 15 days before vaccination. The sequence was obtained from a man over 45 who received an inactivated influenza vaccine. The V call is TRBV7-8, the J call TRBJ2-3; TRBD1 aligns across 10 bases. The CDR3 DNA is TGTGCCAGCAGCCTCCTTCGGACAGGGGGGAGCACAGATACGCAGTATTTT. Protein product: CASSLLRTGGSTDTQYF.